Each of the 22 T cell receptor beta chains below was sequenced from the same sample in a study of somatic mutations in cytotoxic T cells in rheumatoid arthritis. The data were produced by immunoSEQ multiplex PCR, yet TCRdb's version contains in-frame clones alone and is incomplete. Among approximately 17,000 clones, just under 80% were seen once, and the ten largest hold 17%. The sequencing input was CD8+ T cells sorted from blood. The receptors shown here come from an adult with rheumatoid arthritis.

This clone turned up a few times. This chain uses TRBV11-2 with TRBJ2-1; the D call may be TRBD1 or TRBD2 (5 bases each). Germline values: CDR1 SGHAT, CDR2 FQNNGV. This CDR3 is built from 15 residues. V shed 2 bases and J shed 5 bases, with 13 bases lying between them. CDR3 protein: CASSLTGAKNNEQFF. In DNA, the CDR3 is TGTGCCAGCAGCTTAACCGGGGCGAAAAACAATGAGCAGTTCTTC.

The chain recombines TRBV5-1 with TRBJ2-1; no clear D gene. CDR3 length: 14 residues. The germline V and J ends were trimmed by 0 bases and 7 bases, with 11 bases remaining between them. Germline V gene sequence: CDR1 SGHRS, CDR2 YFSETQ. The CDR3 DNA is TGCGCCAGCAGCTTGGCCGGCAGCCCGAATGAGCAGTTCTTC. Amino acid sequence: CASSLAGSPNEQFF.

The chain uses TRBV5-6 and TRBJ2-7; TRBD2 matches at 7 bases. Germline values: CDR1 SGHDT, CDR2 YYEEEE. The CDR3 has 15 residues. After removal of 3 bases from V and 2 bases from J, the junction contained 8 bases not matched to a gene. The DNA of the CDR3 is TGTGCCAGCAGCTCTAGCGGAGGCCGGGCCTACGAGCAGTACTTC. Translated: CASSSSGGRAYEQYF.

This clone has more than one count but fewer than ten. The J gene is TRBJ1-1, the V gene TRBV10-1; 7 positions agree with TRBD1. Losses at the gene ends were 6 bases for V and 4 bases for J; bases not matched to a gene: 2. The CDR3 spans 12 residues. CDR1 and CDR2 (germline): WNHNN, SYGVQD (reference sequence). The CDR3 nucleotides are TGCGCCAGCAGCAACAGGGGCACTGAAGCTTTCTTT. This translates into CASSNRGTEAFF.

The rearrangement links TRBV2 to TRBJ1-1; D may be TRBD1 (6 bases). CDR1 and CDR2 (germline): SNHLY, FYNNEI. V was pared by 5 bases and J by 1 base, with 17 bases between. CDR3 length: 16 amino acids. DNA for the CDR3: TGTGCCAGCAGTCAGACAGGCCTGACAAAGAACACTGAAGCTTTCTTT. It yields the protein CASSQTGLTKNTEAFF.

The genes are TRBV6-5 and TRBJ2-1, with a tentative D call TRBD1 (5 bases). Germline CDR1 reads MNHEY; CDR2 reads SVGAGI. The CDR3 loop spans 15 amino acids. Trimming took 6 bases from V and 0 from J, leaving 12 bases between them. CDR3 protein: CASREQVGSYNEQFF. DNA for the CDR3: TGTGCCAGCAGGGAACAGGTGGGCTCCTACAATGAGCAGTTCTTC.

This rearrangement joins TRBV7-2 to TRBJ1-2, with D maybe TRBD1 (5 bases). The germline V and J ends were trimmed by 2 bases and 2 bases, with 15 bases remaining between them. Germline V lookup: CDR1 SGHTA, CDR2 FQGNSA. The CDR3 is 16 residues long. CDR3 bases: TGTGCCAGCAGCTTATCTTGGGACCCCGGGAACTATGGCTACACCTTC. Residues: CASSLSWDPGNYGYTF.

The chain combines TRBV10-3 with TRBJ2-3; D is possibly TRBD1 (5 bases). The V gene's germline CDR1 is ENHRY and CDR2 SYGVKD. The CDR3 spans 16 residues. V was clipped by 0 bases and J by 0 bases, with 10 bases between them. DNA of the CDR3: TGTGCCATCAGTGAGTCAGGGGAAACTAGCACAGATACGCAGTATTTT. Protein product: CAISESGETSTDTQYF.

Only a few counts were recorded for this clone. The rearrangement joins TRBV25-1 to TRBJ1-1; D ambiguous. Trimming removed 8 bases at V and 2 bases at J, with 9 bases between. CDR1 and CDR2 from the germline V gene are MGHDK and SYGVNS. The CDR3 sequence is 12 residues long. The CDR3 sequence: CASLGRNTEAFF. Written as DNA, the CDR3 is TGTGCCAGCCTCGGACGAAACACTGAAGCTTTCTTT.

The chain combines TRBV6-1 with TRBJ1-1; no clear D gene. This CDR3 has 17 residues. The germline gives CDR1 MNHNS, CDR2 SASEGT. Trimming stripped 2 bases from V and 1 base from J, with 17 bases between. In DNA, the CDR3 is TGTGCCAGCAGTGAATTACGCGGCGGTCCGGGGAACACTGAAGCTTTCTTT. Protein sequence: CASSELRGGPGNTEAFF.

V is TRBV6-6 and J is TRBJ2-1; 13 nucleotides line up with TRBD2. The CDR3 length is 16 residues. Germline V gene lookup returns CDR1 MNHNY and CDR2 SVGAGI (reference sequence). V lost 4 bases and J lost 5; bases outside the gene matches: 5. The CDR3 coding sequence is TGTGCCAGCAGTTCCCGGACTAGCGGGGGCCACAATGAGCAGTTCTTC. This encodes CASSSRTSGGHNEQFF.

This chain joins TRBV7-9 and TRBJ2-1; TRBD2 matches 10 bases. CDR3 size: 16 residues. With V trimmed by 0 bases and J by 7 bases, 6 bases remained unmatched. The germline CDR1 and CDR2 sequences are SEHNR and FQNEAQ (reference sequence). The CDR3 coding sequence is TGTGCCAGCAGCTTAGCCCAGCGGGGGGGGGATAATGAGCAGTTCTTC. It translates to CASSLAQRGGDNEQFF.

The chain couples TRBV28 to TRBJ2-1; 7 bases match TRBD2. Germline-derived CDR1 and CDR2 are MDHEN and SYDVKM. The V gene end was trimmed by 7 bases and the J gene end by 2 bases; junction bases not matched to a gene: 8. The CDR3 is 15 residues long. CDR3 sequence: CASTLIAGAYNEQFF. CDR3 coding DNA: TGTGCCAGCACTTTGATAGCGGGCGCCTACAATGAGCAGTTCTTC.

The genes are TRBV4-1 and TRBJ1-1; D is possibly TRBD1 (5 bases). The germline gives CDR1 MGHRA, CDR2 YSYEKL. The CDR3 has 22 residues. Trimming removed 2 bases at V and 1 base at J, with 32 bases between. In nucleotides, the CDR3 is TGCGCCAGCAGCCAAAGACCCCCCTTTGGGTCCTCAGTCGTCGACAGGAACACTGAAGCTTTCTTT. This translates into CASSQRPPFGSSVVDRNTEAFF.

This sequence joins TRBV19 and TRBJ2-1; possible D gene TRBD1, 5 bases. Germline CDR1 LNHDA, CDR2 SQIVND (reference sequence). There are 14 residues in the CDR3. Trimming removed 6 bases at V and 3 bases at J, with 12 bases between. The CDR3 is CASRRRGNYNEQFF. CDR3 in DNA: TGTGCCAGTAGGAGAAGGGGTAACTACAATGAGCAGTTCTTC.

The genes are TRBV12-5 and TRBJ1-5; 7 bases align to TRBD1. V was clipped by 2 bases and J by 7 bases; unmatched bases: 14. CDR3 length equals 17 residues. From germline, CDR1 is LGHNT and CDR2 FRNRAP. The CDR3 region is CASGLHLQGPNEQPQHF. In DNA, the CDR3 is TGTGCTAGTGGTTTGCACCTACAGGGGCCGAACGAACAGCCCCAGCATTTT.

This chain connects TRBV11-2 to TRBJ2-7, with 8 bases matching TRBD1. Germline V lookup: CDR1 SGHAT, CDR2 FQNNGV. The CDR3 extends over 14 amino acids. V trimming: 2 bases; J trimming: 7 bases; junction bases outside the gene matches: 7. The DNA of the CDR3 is TGTGCCAGCAGCTTACAGGGGGCCAGTGCAGAGCAGTACTTC. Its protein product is CASSLQGASAEQYF.

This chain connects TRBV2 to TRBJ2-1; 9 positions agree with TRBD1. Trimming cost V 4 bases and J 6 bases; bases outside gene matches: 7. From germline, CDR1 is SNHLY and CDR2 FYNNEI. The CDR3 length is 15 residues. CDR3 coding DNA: TGTGCCAGCAGTGCCACCGGGACAGGGACCAATGAGCAGTTCTTC. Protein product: CASSATGTGTNEQFF. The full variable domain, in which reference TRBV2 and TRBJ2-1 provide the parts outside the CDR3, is EPEVTQTPSHQVTQMGQEVILRCVPISNHLYFYWYRQILGQKVEFLVSFYNNEISEKSEIFDDQFSVERPDGSNFTLKIRSTKLEDSAMYFCASSATGTGTNEQFFGPGTRLTVL.

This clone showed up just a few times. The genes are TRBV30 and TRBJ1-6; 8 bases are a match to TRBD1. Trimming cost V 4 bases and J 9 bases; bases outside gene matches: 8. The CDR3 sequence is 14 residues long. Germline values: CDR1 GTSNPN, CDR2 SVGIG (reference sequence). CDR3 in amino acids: CAWMGDRGLSPLHF. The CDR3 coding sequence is TGTGCCTGGATGGGTGACAGGGGCCTTTCACCCCTCCACTTT.

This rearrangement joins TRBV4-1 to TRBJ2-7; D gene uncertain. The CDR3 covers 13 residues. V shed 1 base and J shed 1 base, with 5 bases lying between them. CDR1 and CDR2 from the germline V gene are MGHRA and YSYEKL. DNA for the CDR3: TGCGCCAGCAGCCAAGCGGATTCCTACGAGCAGTACTTC. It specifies CASSQADSYEQYF.

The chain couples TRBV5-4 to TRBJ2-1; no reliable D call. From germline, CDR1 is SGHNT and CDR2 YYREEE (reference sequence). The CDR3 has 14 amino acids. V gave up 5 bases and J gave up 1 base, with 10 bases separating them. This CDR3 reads CASRTERSYNEQFF. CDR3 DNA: TGTGCCAGCAGGACGGAGAGGTCCTACAATGAGCAGTTCTTC.

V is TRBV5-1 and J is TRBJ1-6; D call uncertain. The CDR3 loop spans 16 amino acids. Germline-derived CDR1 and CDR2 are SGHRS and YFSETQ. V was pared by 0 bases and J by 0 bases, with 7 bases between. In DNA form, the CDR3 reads TGCGCCAGCAGCTTGGACGGGAGCTCCTATAATTCACCCCTCCACTTT. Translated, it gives CASSLDGSSYNSPLHF.